Included here is one TCR beta chain sequence, with context. Its antigen is not identified. Treatment given: oral pan-JAK inhibitor, 5-10 mg twice daily. Alopecia areata patients gave lesional scalp punch biopsies and peripheral blood samples. It was cDNA, reverse transcribed from extracted RNA, that served as the sequencing template. Assay used: immunoSEQ multiplex PCR; TCRdb lists only in-frame clones, some missing. The table has 120,000 or so clones, 60% to 65% seen once. V lost 0 bases to trimming and J lost 1 base, with 11 bases between them. The CDR3 runs to 15 residues. CDR1 is SGHRS and CDR2 is YFSETQ in the germline V gene. The data were obtained in a study of CD8+ T cells in alopecia areata. Findings and limits, study-wide: Many expanded lesional clones persisted in scalp and blood during tofacitinib treatment. Elevated clonality characterized lesional scalp relative to normal scalp, particularly in alopecia totalis/universalis.

The chain is built from TRBV5-1 and TRBJ2-7; the D gene is possibly TRBD1 (5 bases). This clonotype originated in a human donor with alopecia areata. The input for sequencing was CD4+ T cells sorted from blood, taken at week 4, from a patient treated with tofacitinib. CDR3 amino acids: CASSLGAGKSYEQYF. The CDR3 nucleotides are TGCGCCAGCAGCTTGGGGGCAGGGAAGTCCTACGAGCAGTACTTC.